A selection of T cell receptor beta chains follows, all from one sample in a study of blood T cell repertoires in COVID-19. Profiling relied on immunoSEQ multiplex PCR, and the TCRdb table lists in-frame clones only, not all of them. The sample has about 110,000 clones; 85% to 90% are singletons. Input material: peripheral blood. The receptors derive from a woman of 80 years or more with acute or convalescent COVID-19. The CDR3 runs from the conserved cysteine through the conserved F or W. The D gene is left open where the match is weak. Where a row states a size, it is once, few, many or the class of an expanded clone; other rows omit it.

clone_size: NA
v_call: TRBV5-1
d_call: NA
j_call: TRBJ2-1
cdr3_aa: CASTHRDEQFF
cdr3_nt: TGCGCCAGCACCCACAGGGATGAGCAGTTCTTC

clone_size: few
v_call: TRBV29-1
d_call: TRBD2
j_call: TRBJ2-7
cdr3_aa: CSVAPDGREQYF
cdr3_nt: TGCAGCGTTGCCCCGGACGGGAGGGAGCAGTACTTC

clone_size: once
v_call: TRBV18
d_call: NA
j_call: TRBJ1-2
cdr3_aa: CASSRGQSTGYTF
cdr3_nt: TGTGCCAGCTCGCGAGGACAGTCTACTGGCTACACCTTC

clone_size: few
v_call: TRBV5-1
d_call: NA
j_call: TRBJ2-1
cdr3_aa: CASSLGLPNEQFF
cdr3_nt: TGCGCCAGCAGCTTGGGACTCCCCAATGAGCAGTTCTTC

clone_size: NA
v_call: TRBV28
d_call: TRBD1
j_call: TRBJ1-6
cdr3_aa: CASSRRQGDNSPLHF
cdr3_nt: TGTGCCAGCAGTCGCCGACAGGGGGATAATTCACCCCTCCACTTT

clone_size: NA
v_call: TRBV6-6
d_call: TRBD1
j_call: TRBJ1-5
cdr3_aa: CASSYSWTGDQPQHF
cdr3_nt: TGTGCCAGCAGTTACTCGTGGACAGGGGATCAGCCCCAGCATTTT

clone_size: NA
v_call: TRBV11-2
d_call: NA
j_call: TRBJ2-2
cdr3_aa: CASSQITGELFF
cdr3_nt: TGTGCCAGCAGCCAAATCACCGGGGAGCTGTTTTTT

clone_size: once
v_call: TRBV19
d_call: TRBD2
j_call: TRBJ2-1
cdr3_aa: CASSIGGAGGYNEQFF
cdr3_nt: TGTGCCAGTAGTATAGGGGGAGCGGGGGGCTACAATGAGCAGTTCTTC

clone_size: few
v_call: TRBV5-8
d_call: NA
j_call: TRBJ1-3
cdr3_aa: CASSLVQTGNTIYF
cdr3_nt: TGTGCCAGCAGCTTGGTCCAGACTGGAAACACCATATATTTT

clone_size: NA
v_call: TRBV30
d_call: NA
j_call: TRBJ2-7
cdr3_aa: CACQAGQYEQYF
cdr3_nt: TGTGCCTGTCAGGCGGGACAGTACGAGCAGTACTTC

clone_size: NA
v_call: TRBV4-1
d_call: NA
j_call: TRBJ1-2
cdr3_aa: CASSQGPPGDGYTF
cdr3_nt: TGCGCCAGCAGCCAAGGACCGCCAGGGGATGGCTACACCTTC

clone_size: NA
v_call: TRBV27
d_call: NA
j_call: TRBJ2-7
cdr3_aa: CASSFSLSYEQYF
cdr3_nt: TGTGCCAGCAGTTTCAGTTTATCCTACGAGCAGTACTTC

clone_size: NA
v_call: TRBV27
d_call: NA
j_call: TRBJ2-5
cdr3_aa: CASSFGGDQETQYF
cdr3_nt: TGTGCCAGCAGTTTTGGAGGGGACCAAGAGACCCAGTACTTC

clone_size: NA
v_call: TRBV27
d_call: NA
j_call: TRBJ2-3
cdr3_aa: CASTQTRAGSDTQYF
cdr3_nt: TGTGCCAGCACTCAGACTCGGGCAGGGTCGGATACGCAGTATTTT

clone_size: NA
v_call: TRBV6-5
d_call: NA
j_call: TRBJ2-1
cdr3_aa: CASSYSYQGVNEQFF
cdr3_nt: TGTGCCAGCAGTTACTCGTATCAAGGGGTCAATGAGCAGTTCTTC

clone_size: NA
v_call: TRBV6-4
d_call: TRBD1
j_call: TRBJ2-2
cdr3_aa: CASSRTGTGELFF
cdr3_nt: TGTGCCAGCAGCAGGACAGGGACCGGGGAGCTGTTTTTT

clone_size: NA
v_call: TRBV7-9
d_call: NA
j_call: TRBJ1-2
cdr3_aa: CASSLAGSYGYTF
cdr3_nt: TGTGCCAGCAGCTTAGCGGGGAGCTATGGCTACACCTTC

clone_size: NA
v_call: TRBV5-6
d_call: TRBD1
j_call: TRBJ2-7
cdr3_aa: CASSLVGTGVYEQYF
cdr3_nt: TGTGCCAGCAGCTTGGTCGGGACAGGGGTTTACGAGCAGTACTTC

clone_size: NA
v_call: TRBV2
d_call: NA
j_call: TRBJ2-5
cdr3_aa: CASSEWQGQETQYF
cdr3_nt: TGTGCCAGCAGTGAATGGCAGGGGCAAGAGACCCAGTACTTC

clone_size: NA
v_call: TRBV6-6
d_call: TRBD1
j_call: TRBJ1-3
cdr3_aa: CASSMDRAISGNTIYF
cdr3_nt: TGTGCCAGCAGCATGGACAGGGCAATCTCTGGAAACACCATATATTTT

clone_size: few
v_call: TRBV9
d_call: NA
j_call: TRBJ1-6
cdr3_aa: CASSVVAGNSPLHF
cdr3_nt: TGTGCCAGCAGCGTAGTGGCAGGGAATTCACCCCTCCACTTT

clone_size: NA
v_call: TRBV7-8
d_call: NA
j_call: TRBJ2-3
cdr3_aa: CASSSLVWGGTDTQYF
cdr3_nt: TGTGCCAGCAGCTCTTTAGTGTGGGGGGGCACAGATACGCAGTATTTT

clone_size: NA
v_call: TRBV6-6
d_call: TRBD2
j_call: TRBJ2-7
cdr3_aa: CASSDRATSRYEQYF
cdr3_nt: TGTGCCAGCAGTGACAGAGCGACTAGCAGGTACGAGCAGTACTTC

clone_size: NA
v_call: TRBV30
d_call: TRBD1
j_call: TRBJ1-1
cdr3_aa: CAWSLTGSGNTEAFF
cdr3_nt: TGTGCCTGGAGTTTGACAGGGTCGGGGAACACTGAAGCTTTCTTT

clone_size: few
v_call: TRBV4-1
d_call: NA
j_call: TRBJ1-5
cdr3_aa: CASSQDGGWGQPQHF
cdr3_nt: TGCGCCAGCAGCCAAGACGGAGGGTGGGGTCAGCCCCAGCATTTT

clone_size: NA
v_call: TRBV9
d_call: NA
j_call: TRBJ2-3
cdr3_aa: CASSVGGERTDTQYF
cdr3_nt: TGTGCCAGCAGCGTAGGGGGGGAACGCACAGATACGCAGTATTTT

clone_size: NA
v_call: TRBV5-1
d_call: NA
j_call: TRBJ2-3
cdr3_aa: CASSLELDTDTQYF
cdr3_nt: TGCGCCAGCAGCTTGGAGCTTGACACAGATACGCAGTATTTT

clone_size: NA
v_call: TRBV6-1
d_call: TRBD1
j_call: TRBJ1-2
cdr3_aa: CASSEWTGKLTNYGYTF
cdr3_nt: TGTGCCAGCAGTGAATGGACAGGGAAACTTACTAACTATGGCTACACCTTC

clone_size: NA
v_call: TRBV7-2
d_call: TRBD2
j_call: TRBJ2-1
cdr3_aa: CASSTGLAGHNEQFF
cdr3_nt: TGTGCCAGCAGCACCGGACTAGCGGGGCACAATGAGCAGTTCTTC

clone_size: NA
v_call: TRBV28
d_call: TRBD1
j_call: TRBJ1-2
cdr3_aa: CASSWGQGTYGYTF
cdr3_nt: TGTGCCAGCAGTTGGGGACAGGGTACCTATGGCTACACCTTC

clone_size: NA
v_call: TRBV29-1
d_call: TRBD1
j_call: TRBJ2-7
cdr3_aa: CSVVATGGSYEQYF
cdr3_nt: TGCAGCGTTGTGGCTACAGGGGGGTCCTACGAGCAGTACTTC

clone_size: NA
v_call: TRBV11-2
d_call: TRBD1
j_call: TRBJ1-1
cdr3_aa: CASSRLGQVVTGEAFF
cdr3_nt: TGTGCCAGCAGCCGTCTCGGACAGGTCGTTACGGGTGAAGCTTTCTTT

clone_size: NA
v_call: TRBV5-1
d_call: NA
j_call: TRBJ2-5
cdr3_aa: CASSHAGGRAPFYQETQYF
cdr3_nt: TGCGCCAGCAGCCACGCTGGGGGCAGGGCCCCTTTTTACCAAGAGACCCAGTACTTC

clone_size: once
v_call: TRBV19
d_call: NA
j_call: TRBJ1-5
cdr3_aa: CASSPTLAGYQPQHF
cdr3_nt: TGTGCCAGTAGTCCCACGCTCGCGGGGTATCAGCCCCAGCATTTT

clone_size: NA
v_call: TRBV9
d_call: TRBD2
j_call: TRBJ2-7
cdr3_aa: CASSVDASGDEQYF
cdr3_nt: TGTGCCAGCAGCGTAGATGCTAGCGGGGACGAGCAGTACTTC

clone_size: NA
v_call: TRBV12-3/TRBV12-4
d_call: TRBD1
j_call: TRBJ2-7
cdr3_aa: CASSLGDRGYF
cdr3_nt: TGTGCCAGCAGTTTAGGGGACAGGGGGTACTTC

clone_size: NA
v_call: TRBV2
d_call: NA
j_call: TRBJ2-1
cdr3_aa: CASSELGLPSYNEQFF
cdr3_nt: TGTGCCAGCAGTGAATTGGGCCTACCTTCCTACAATGAGCAGTTCTTC

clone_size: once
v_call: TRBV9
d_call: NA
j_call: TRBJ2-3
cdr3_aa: CASSVHRGTTDTQYF
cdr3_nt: TGTGCCAGCAGCGTCCATCGGGGGACCACAGATACGCAGTATTTT

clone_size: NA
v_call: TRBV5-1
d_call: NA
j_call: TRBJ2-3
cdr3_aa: CASSLARGLATQYF
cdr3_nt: TGCGCCAGCAGCTTGGCCCGAGGGTTGGCTACGCAGTATTTT

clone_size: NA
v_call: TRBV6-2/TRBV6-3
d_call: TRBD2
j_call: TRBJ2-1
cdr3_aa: CASSYSGSGGLYNEQFF
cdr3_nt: TGTGCCAGCAGTTACTCGGGTAGCGGGGGCCTATACAATGAGCAGTTCTTC

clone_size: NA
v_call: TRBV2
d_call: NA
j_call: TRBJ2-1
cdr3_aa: CASSELVVEQFF
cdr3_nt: TGTGCCAGCAGTGAACTAGTGGTTGAGCAGTTCTTC

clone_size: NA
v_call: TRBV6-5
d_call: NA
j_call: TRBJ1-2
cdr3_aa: CASKTGGAANYGYTF
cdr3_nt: TGTGCCAGCAAGACCGGAGGAGCTGCTAACTATGGCTACACCTTC

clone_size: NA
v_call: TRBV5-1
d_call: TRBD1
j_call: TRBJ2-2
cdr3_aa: CASSLADRGPVGELFF
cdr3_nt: TGCGCCAGCAGCTTGGCCGACAGGGGGCCTGTCGGGGAGCTGTTTTTT

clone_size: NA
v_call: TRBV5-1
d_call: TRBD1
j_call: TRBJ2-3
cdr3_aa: CASSLERGRSDTQYF
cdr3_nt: TGCGCCAGCAGCTTGGAAAGGGGGCGGTCAGATACGCAGTATTTT

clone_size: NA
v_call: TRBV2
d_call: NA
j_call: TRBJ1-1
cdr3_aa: CASSEPGVAEAFF
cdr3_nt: TGTGCCAGCAGTGAACCGGGGGTAGCTGAAGCTTTCTTT

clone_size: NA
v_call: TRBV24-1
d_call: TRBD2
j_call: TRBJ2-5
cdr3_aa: CATGLAEKETQYF
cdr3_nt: TGTGCCACCGGACTAGCGGAGAAAGAGACCCAGTACTTC

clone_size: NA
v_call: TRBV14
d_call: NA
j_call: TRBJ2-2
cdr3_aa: CASSQVFGQGYTGELFF
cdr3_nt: TGTGCCAGCAGCCAAGTCTTTGGGCAGGGCTACACCGGGGAGCTGTTTTTT